A single sample is the source of the 27 T cell receptor beta chains below, sequenced in a study of regulatory T cells in long-lasting Graves disease. Arm-PCR of CDR3 regions with iRepertoire HTBI primers generated TCR beta libraries. TCRdb reprocessed the multiplex PCR reads via MiXCR and lists one record per CDR3 protein. The sample yields fewer than 550,000 distinct CDR3 sequences, about a fifth seen once. Time point meaning: persistent/refractory GD, antithyroid drugs over 5 years with positive TRAb. Extracted PBMC RNA gave rise to the TCR library. The source material was peripheral blood mononuclear cells (PBMCs), sampled when the disease was refractory, from a patient treated with antithyroid drugs. Every receptor here comes from a female donor with Graves disease.

This clonotype was detected only a few times. The chain recombines TRBV6-1 with TRBJ1-5; D not resolved. The CDR3 totals 14 residues. Germline V gives CDR1 MNHNS, CDR2 SASEGT. The germline V and J ends were trimmed by 6 bases and 2 bases, with 11 bases remaining between them. The CDR3 DNA reads TGTGCCAGCAGGGCGCCGTTCGGCAATCAGCCCCAGCATTTT. It encodes CASRAPFGNQPQHF.

J is TRBJ1-6 and V is TRBV18; no clear D gene. V dropped 5 bases and J dropped 7 bases, with 12 bases sitting between them. This CDR3 has 14 residues. Per germline, CDR1 KGHSH and CDR2 LQKENI. The DNA for the CDR3 is TGTGCCAGCTCAGCGACGGTAGACAATTCACCCCTCCACTTT. This gives the protein CASSATVDNSPLHF.

Many counts were recorded for this clonotype. The chain has TRBV2 and TRBJ1-2, with D perhaps matching TRBD1 (5 bases). The V end lost 10 bases, the J end lost 0 bases, and 15 bases lay between the germline ends. The V gene's germline CDR1 is SNHLY and CDR2 FYNNEI. CDR3 length: 14 amino acids. The CDR3, as DNA: TGTGCCACGTCGGTGGGGGATGCTAACTATGGCTACACCTTC. Translated, it gives CATSVGDANYGYTF.

This clonotype was recorded many times. This chain joins TRBV20-1 and TRBJ2-5; D perhaps matches TRBD1 (6 bases). This CDR3 contains 13 residues. Trimming left V 2 bases short and J 0 bases short, with 7 bases between. Germline-derived CDR1 and CDR2 are DFQATT and SNEGSKA (reference sequence). The CDR3 here is CSARTGYQETQYF. Written as DNA, the CDR3 is TGCAGTGCTAGAACAGGGTACCAAGAGACCCAGTACTTC.

The chain couples TRBV20-1 to TRBJ1-4; tentatively, D is TRBD1 (5 bases). The CDR3 is 12 residues long. Germline V gene sequence: CDR1 DFQATT, CDR2 SNEGSKA (reference sequence). Trimming pared 6 bases from V and 8 bases from J, leaving 13 bases between. CDR3 residues: CSAQGQGEKLFF. The CDR3 coding sequence is TGCAGTGCCCAGGGTCAAGGGGAAAAACTGTTTTTT.

This clonotype was counted ten times or more. This chain links TRBV12-5 with TRBJ1-1; D gene ambiguous. The V end lost 6 bases, the J end lost 0 bases, and 20 bases lay between the germline ends. The length of the CDR3 is 17 residues. Germline V lookup: CDR1 LGHNT, CDR2 FRNRAP. CDR3 region: CASGSSLGRSMNTEAFF. In DNA, the CDR3 is TGTGCTAGTGGCTCTAGTTTGGGCAGAAGCATGAACACTGAAGCTTTCTTT.

Comments on this clonotype: With a much larger clone just one base away, this may be a read error. CDR3 amino acids: CAGSVTGGNYGYTF. The CDR3 nucleotides are TGTGCCGGCAGTGTCACCGGGGGGAACTATGGCTACACCTTC. The chain is built from TRBV6-1 and TRBJ1-2, with a possible D match to TRBD1 (5 bases). CDR3 length: 14 residues. Germline CDR1 and CDR2: MNHNS and SASEGT.

Worth noting for this clonotype: At one end the junction does not follow the germline gene, possibly because of a read error. The chain is built from TRBV5-1 and TRBJ2-7; the D is unclear. CDR1 and CDR2 (germline): SGHRS, YFSETQ. The CDR3 runs to 13 residues. CDR3 region: CAGSTPDGRKQYF. CDR3 DNA sequence: TGCGCCGGCAGCACCCCCGACGGACGGAAGCAGTACTTC.

The V and J genes are TRBV20-1 and TRBJ2-6; the D is unclear. The germline V and J ends were trimmed by 3 bases and 0 bases, with 12 bases remaining between them. In germline, CDR1 is DFQATT, CDR2 SNEGSKA (reference sequence). This CDR3 has 16 residues. CDR3: CSASPLVLSGANVLTF. The CDR3, as DNA: TGCAGTGCTAGTCCGCTTGTACTCTCTGGGGCCAACGTCCTGACTTTC.

At least ten counts were recorded for this clonotype. The chain joins TRBV11-1 to TRBJ1-1; D perhaps matches TRBD1 (5 bases). Per the germline V gene, CDR1 is SGHAT and CDR2 is FQDESV (reference sequence). Trimming stripped 3 bases from V and 1 base from J, with 15 bases between. The CDR3 spans 16 residues. The CDR3 region is CASSFGDGRRNTEAFF. The CDR3 DNA follows: TGTGCCAGCAGCTTCGGGGACGGACGACGGAACACTGAAGCTTTCTTT.

This clonotype was recorded a few times. The chain links TRBV6-4 to TRBJ1-2; TRBD1 might be the D (5 bases). Trimming took off 7 bases at V and 4 bases at J, with 13 bases between the two ends. The germline CDR1 and CDR2 sequences are MRHNA and SNTAGT. The CDR3 runs to 13 residues. This CDR3 is CASTPGRTYGYTF. In DNA form, the CDR3 reads TGTGCCAGCACCCCGGGACGGACCTATGGCTACACCTTC.

This clonotype came up many times. The chain carries TRBV7-9 and TRBJ2-5, with D perhaps being TRBD1 or TRBD2 (5 bases each). Germline V gene data show CDR1 as SEHNR and CDR2 as FQNEAQ (reference sequence). The CDR3 runs to 15 residues. Deletions cut 8 bases from V and 2 bases from J, with 18 bases between. The CDR3 is CASLVKGSGQETQYF. DNA of the CDR3: TGTGCCAGCCTCGTGAAGGGGTCGGGGCAAGAGACCCAGTACTTC. The whole variable domain, filled in from reference TRBV7-9 and TRBJ2-5, reads DTGVSQNPRHKITKRGQNVTFRCDPISEHNRLYWYRQTLGQGPEFLTYFQNEAQLEKSRLLSDRFSAERPKGSFSTLEIQRTEQGDSAMYLCASLVKGSGQETQYFGPGTRLLVL.

In its sample, this clonotype was seen many times. The chain joins TRBV12-3 or TRBV12-4 to TRBJ2-7, with D tentatively TRBD2 (6 bases). There are 14 residues in the CDR3. The germline V and J ends were trimmed by 6 bases and 1 base, with 13 bases remaining between them. The CDR3 spells CASRRDSQSYEQYF. The CDR3 region has the DNA TGTGCCAGCAGGCGGGACTCACAATCCTACGAGCAGTACTTC.

In this sample, this clonotype turned up a few times. Here the CDR3 DNA reads TGTGCCAGCTCATCAGCTAATGAAAAACTGTTTTTT. This sequence encodes CASSSANEKLFF. The chain has TRBV10-3 and TRBJ1-4; unclear D gene. The CDR3 sequence is 12 residues long. V was pared by 10 bases and J by 3 bases, with 9 bases between. Looked up from germline, CDR1 is ENHRY and CDR2 is SYGVKD.

This clonotype came up many times. The chain employs TRBV7-9 and TRBJ2-5, with D tentatively TRBD2 (5 bases). The CDR3 has 14 residues. V gave up 5 bases and J gave up 0 bases, with 10 bases separating them. Looked up from germline, CDR1 is SEHNR and CDR2 is FQNEAQ (reference sequence). The CDR3 protein is CASSAAGNQETQYF. CDR3 coding DNA: TGTGCCAGCAGCGCCGCCGGGAACCAAGAGACCCAGTACTTC. Full variable domain (missing parts from reference TRBV7-9 and TRBJ2-5): DTGVSQNPRHKITKRGQNVTFRCDPISEHNRLYWYRQTLGQGPEFLTYFQNEAQLEKSRLLSDRFSAERPKGSFSTLEIQRTEQGDSAMYLCASSAAGNQETQYFGPGTRLLVL.

Concerning this clonotype itself: A much bigger clone sits one base away, suggesting this may be a read error. The chain employs TRBV28 and TRBJ1-1; the D gene is possibly TRBD1 (5 bases). The CDR3 spans 15 residues. Trimming pared 0 bases from V and 3 bases from J, leaving 11 bases between. Per the germline V gene, CDR1 is MDHEN and CDR2 is SYDVKM. The CDR3 nucleotides read TGTGCCAGCAGTTTATGGGGGGGGGGGGACACTGAAGCTTTCTTT. Residues: CASSLWGGGDTEAFF.

The CDR3: CASSEEGQGAEAFF. In nucleotides, the CDR3 is TGTGCCAGCAGTGAAGAGGGACAGGGCGCTGAAGCTTTCTTT. The genes are TRBV6-1 and TRBJ1-1, with TRBD1 matching 9 bases. The CDR3 runs 14 residues. Unmatched junction bases numbered 3, after V lost 1 base and J lost 6 bases. The V gene's germline CDR1 is MNHNS and CDR2 SASEGT.

Concerning this clonotype: This clone may be a read error of a much larger clone one base away. V usage is TRBV28 and J usage is TRBJ1-5, with D perhaps matching TRBD1 (6 bases). CDR3 length: 14 amino acids. Germline V gene lookup returns CDR1 MDHEN and CDR2 SYDVKM. The CDR3 sequence is CASSFSGENRPQHF. The CDR3 DNA sequence: TGTGCCAGCAGTTTTTCAGGGGAGAATCGGCCCCAGCATTTT.

About this clonotype: A read error is possible here, since a much larger clone lies one base away. The V call is TRBV20-1, the J call TRBJ2-2; D possibly corresponds to TRBD1 (6 bases). The ends were cut back, 3 bases at V and 1 base at J, with 12 bases in the middle. CDR3 length: 15 amino acids. CDR1 is DFQATT and CDR2 is SNEGSKA in the germline V gene (reference sequence). The CDR3 protein is CSARGASLNTGELFF. CDR3 in DNA: TGCAGTGCTAGGGGGGCTAGCTTGAACACCGGGGAGCTGTTTTTT.

V and J are TRBV6-5 and TRBJ2-7, with TRBD1 as a possible D gene (6 bases). Germline V gene sequence: CDR1 MNHEY, CDR2 SVGAGI. Trimming removed 0 bases from V and 9 bases from J, with 21 bases in between. This CDR3 has 16 amino acids. CDR3 loop: CASSYSIYPRGHGQYF. In nucleotides, the CDR3 is TGTGCCAGCAGTTACTCGATTTATCCCAGGGGCCACGGGCAGTACTTC.

In DNA, the CDR3 is TGTGCCAGCAGCTTAGGTCCTCCTCATGGCTCACCCCTCCACTTT. This translates into CASSLGPPHGSPLHF. V gene TRBV7-8 combines with J gene TRBJ1-6; D remains unclear. Trimming stripped 1 base from V and 10 bases from J, with 14 bases between. The CDR3 runs 15 residues. CDR1 is SGHVS and CDR2 is FQNEAQ in the germline V gene.

This clonotype has a count of ten or more. The chain links TRBV28 to TRBJ1-2, with 11 bases matching TRBD1. The CDR3 totals 16 residues. Germline CDR1 MDHEN, CDR2 SYDVKM. Losses at the gene ends were 5 bases for V and 6 bases for J; bases not matched to a gene: 11. CDR3 region: CASSPGQGARLNGYTF. DNA of the CDR3: TGTGCCAGCAGTCCCGGACAGGGGGCGCGTTTGAATGGCTACACCTTC.

This clonotype was recorded once. The V call is TRBV5-5, the J call TRBJ2-2, with D possibly called TRBD1 or TRBD2 (5 bases each). Between the trimmed V and J ends, which lost 4 bases and 3 bases, there was a span of 13 bases. Germline assignment: CDR1 SGHKS and CDR2 YYEKEE (reference sequence). CDR3 length equals 15 residues. CDR3 protein: CASSLSGPDTGELFF. The CDR3 coding sequence is TGTGCCAGCAGCCTCTCGGGACCAGACACCGGGGAGCTGTTTTTT.

This clonotype was counted ten times or more. This chain links TRBV29-1 with TRBJ2-5; 7 nucleotides agree with TRBD2. The CDR3 has 13 residues. Germline CDR1 reads SQVTM; CDR2 reads ANQGSEA. Trimming at V came to 6 bases and at J to 5 bases, leaving 9 bases not matched to a gene. The CDR3 loop reads CSVGRGNGETQYF. The CDR3 nucleotides are TGCAGCGTGGGGCGGGGGAACGGGGAGACCCAGTACTTC.

This clonotype has only a few counts. The rearrangement uses TRBV7-9 and TRBJ1-2, with 8 bases aligning to TRBD1. Germline-derived CDR1 and CDR2 are SEHNR and FQNEAQ (reference sequence). The CDR3 contains 13 residues. V trimming: 4 bases; J trimming: 7 bases; junction bases outside the gene matches: 5. For the CDR3, the DNA is TGTGCCAGCAGCTCCCAGGGGGCGTCTGGCTACACCTTC. Encoded protein: CASSSQGASGYTF.

This clonotype was seen only a few times. This chain uses TRBV30 with TRBJ2-2; tentatively, D is TRBD2 (5 bases). V lost 5 bases to trimming and J lost 7 bases, with 8 bases between them. The CDR3 spans 11 residues. The germline V gene has CDR1 GTSNPN and CDR2 SVGIG (reference sequence). The CDR3 sequence: CAWGSGGELFF. DNA of the CDR3: TGTGCCTGGGGGAGTGGCGGGGAGCTGTTTTTT.

This clonotype has just a few counts. V is TRBV27 and J is TRBJ2-1; 8 bases line up with TRBD2. V dropped 5 bases and J dropped 1; count of bases not matched to a gene: 10. The germline V gene has CDR1 MNHEY and CDR2 SMNVEV (reference sequence). CDR3 length: 17 residues. The CDR3 is CASSRPRGGGSYNEQFF. The CDR3 coding sequence is TGTGCCAGCAGTAGACCACGGGGGGGGGGATCCTACAATGAGCAGTTCTTC.